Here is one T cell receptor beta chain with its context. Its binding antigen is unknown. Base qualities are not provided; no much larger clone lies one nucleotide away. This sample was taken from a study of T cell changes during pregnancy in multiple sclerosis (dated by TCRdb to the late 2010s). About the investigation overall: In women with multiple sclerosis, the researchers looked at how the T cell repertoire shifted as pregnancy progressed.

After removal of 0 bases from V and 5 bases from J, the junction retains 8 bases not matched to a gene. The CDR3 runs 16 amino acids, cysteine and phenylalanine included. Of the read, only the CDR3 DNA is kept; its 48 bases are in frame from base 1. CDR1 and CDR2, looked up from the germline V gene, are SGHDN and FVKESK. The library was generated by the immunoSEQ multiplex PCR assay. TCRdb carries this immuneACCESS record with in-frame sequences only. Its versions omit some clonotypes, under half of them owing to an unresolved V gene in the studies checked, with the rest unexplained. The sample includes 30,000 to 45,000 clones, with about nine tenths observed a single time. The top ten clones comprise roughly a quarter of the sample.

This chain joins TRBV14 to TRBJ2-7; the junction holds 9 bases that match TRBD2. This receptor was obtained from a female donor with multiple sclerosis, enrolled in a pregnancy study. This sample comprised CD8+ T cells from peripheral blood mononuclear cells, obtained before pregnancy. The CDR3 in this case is CASSQDPASGIHEQYF. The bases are TGTGCCAGCAGCCAAGATCCGGCTAGCGGGATCCACGAGCAGTACTTC.